The present T cell receptor (beta chain) was sequenced within a study of T cell responses to AZD1222 COVID-19 vaccine (dated by TCRdb to the early 2020s). Study-wide context: A total of about 250 trial participants underwent TCR sequencing, of whom around 210 had received two doses of AZD1222 and around 25 had received two doses of the MenACWY control vaccine. Enrollment into the trials was organized by age into subgroups of 18-55, 56-69 and 70-plus years, and those subgroups contained approximately 160, 26 and 62 TCR-sequenced participants, respectively.

Details on this clone: What this receptor recognizes is not known. No much larger clone is present one base from it, and per-base qualities are unavailable.

The full study reports these points: Conclusions about previously exposed vaccinees are limited, since just a handful of AZD1222 recipients were seropositive for SARS-CoV-2 at baseline. The vaccine-associated CD4 TCRs covered the entire spike protein, and the dominant responses fell in regions 160-218 and 743-854. Spike-specific TCR breadth and depth rose significantly after two AZD1222 doses compared with day 0 and with MenACWY recipients. Participants were mostly white British, with more females than males. The authors suggested clonal diversity may have been underestimated. Nearly half of unique spike-specific TCRs reportedly recognized epitopes outside regions mutated in the B.1.351 and B.1.1.7 variants. No day 14 peak-response samples were available, so repertoires were characterized only after the peak T cell response. The 56-69-year group was small, and its depth increase did not reach significance, likely because of low power.

The CDR3 regions of human TCRbeta chains were subjected to immunosequencing. Under the source paper's analysis protocol: Repertoire TCRs were matched against a reference library of SARS-CoV-2-specific TCRs generated with the MIRA antigen-specificity platform. Breadth was defined as the fraction of unique TCRs that were SARS-CoV-2-associated, and depth was defined as the fraction of total T cells that were SARS-CoV-2-associated. Using the MIRA data, each spike-specific TCR was assigned both to the spike region to which the TCR was reactive and to a CD4 or CD8 class. Log10-transformed breadth and depth values were compared by one-way ANOVA with Sidak's multiple comparisons tests. As stored in TCRdb, this immuneACCESS dataset retains in-frame rearrangements with V and J assigned. A fraction of the clones does not appear; measured against another copy, unresolved V genes explain less than half of the discrepancy, and the remainder lacks a known reason. V, J and clone size are those of that table, while D and trimming were read from the DNA. In all, the sample holds fewer than 90,000 clones, and 85% to 90% of those were seen once. Roughly 6% of the sample is taken by the ten largest.

According to the study, the label for this sample's time point signals: about 28 days (+/-7) after the second vaccine dose. Because spike-specific TCR depth and breadth did not differ between the two schedules, AZD1222 recipients who got a second dose at roughly 4 weeks were pooled with those who got a second dose at roughly 12 weeks. Samples from vaccinated people were obtained from the UK trials COV001 and COV002, which included a single-blind randomized controlled phase 2/3 trial of AZD1222 (ChAdOx1 nCoV-19) in healthy adults. For TCRbeta chain sequencing, PBMC samples from trial participants were taken at day 0 and at day 28 after the second dose. V is reduced by 2 bases and J by 4 bases, leaving a spacing of 6 bases between them. Reading from cysteine to phenylalanine, the CDR3 counts 12 amino acids. Only the CDR3 portion is preserved as DNA: 36 bases, with reading frame beginning at the first base. Taken from the germline V gene, the CDR1 and CDR2 loops are SGHDN and FVKESK.

The sequencing here drew on peripheral blood, taken 28 days after the second AZD1222 dose. The TCR comes from an adult who received the AZD1222 COVID-19 vaccine. The rearranged segments are TRBV14 and TRBJ2-7; D gene: possibly TRBD1, on 5 matching bases. Read as DNA, the sequence is TGTGCCAGCAGCCAATCAGGGTACGAGCAGTACTTC. Its translation is CASSQSGYEQYF.